The T cell receptor beta chain under discussion was sequenced for a study of T cells after posttransplantation cyclophosphamide. General study results and limits: After PTCy, TRB diversity resembled that of CNI/methotrexate controls. Later blood repertoires were often dominated by clones from the donor CD8+ memory compartment. Skin or GI-infiltrating T cells shared few TRB sequences with blood.

As regards this clone: The antigen remains undetermined.

Germline CDR1 and CDR2: SGHTA and FQGNSA. This CDR3 contains 17 residues. V lost 5 bases and J lost 5; bases outside the gene matches: 16. Sequencing was performed with immunoSEQ multiplex PCR; in TCRdb, only in-frame clones are kept and a portion is missing. The table has roughly 6,800 clones, more than 85% seen once. V gene TRBV7-2 combines with J gene TRBJ1-2; 8 nucleotides match TRBD1. Sequencing used CD4+ T cells sorted from blood. This sequence was found in a woman aged 45-60 years in good health and a related stem cell transplant donor. The CDR3 loop reads CASSRRTGQNLAYGYTF. The CDR3 nucleotides read TGTGCCAGCAGCCGCCGGACAGGGCAGAATCTAGCTTATGGCTACACCTTC.